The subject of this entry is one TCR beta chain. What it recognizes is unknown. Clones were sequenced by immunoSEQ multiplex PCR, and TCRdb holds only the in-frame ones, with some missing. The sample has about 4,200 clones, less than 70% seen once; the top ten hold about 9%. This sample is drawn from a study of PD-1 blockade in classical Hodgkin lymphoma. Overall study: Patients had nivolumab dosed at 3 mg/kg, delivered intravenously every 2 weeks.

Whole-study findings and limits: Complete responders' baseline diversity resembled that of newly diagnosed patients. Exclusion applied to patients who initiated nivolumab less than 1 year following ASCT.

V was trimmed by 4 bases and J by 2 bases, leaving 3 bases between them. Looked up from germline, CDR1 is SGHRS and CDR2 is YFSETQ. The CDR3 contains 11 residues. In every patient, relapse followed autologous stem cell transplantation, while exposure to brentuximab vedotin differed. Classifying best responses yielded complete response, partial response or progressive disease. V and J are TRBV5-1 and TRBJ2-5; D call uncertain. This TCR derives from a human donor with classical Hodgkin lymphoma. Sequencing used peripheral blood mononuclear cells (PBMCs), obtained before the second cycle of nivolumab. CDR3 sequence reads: CASSRQETQYF. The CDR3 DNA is TGCGCCAGCAGCCGTCAAGAGACCCAGTACTTC.